Listed below are T cell receptor beta chains from one sample, sequenced in a study of CD8+ T cells in alopecia areata. Sequencing was performed with immunoSEQ multiplex PCR; in TCRdb, only in-frame clones are kept and a portion is missing. The sample includes about 200,000 clones, roughly 60% seen only once; the top ten take just over 1%. The material was CD4+ T cells sorted from blood, obtained at week 24, from a patient treated with tofacitinib. The receptor source for this set is a human donor with alopecia areata. The CDR3 runs from the conserved cysteine through the conserved F or W. D genes are given only for firm matches. Size values are once, few and many counts, or a class for expanded clones, and some rows have none.

d_gene | abundance | j_gene | v_gene | CDR3nt | CDR3aa
. | . | TRBJ2-3 | TRBV25-1 | TGTGCCAGCAGTGGGGCTCCCGATACGCAGTATTTT | CASSGAPDTQYF
. | . | TRBJ1-2 | TRBV20-1 | TGCAGTGCACGCTACGGCTATGGCTACACCTTC | CSARYGYGYTF
. | . | TRBJ1-1 | TRBV4-3 | TGCGCCAGCAGCCAGGGGCAGGCGAACACTGAAGCTTTCTTT | CASSQGQANTEAFF
TRBD1 | few | TRBJ2-7 | TRBV29-1 | TGCAGCGTTGTGGACAGGTCTCGAGAGCAGTACTTC | CSVVDRSREQYF
. | . | TRBJ1-1 | TRBV7-8 | TGTGCCAGCAGCTTACGGGGCACTGAAGCTTTCTTT | CASSLRGTEAFF
. | . | TRBJ2-5 | TRBV5-6 | TGTGCCAGCAGCTTATTGGAGACCCAGTACTTC | CASSLLETQYF
. | . | TRBJ2-6 | TRBV11-1 | TGTGCCAGCAGCCGCGGGACCTCCGAGGTGGCCAACGTCCTGACTTTC | CASSRGTSEVANVLTF
. | few | TRBJ1-2 | TRBV7-2 | TGTGCCAGCAGCTCCCCCAATACTCGAACGGGGCATAACTATGGCTACACCTTC | CASSSPNTRTGHNYGYTF
. | . | TRBJ1-2 | TRBV4-3 | TGCGCCAGCAGCCAAAATCTTGGGAGTAAAGGGGGCTACACCTTC | CASSQNLGSKGGYTF
TRBD1 | . | TRBJ1-1 | TRBV30 | TGTGCCTCATCCCGGGACAGCTCCTATTCTGAAGCTTTCTTT | CASSRDSSYSEAFF